This record looks at one T cell receptor (beta chain) sequence and its context. A read error may account for a junction end that differs from germline. This sample stems from a study of T-cell reconstitution after alpha-beta-depleted transplantation in children. This sample's TCRbeta library carried unique molecular identifier barcodes. TCRdb ran MiXCR on the PCR reads and lists one entry per CDR3 protein. The data show hundreds of thousands of distinct CDR3 sequences, about 11% seen once. Germline V CDR1 and CDR2: SSHAT, FNYEAQ (reference sequence). The CDR3 runs 15 residues. This material consisted of PBMCs from the stem cell graft donor, taken from the stem cell graft. V and J are TRBV7-7 and TRBJ2-1; D possibly uses TRBD1 or TRBD2 (6 bases each). This clonotype was sampled from a human donor who donated a stem cell graft to a child with acute myeloid leukemia. CDR3 nucleotide sequence: TGTGCTAGCAGCCCGACTTCACAAGGGGGGAATGAGCAGTTCTTC. It encodes CASSPTSQGGNEQFF.